Described below is a single TCR beta chain sequence and its context. Its target is not known. This CDR3 comprises 20 residues. CDR1 is WNHNN, CDR2 SYGVQD, per germline (reference sequence). These data come from a study of CXCR3-negative and CXCR3-positive naive CD8 T cells. Study-level findings and limits: Researchers report that CXCR3-positive naive cells carry more hydrophobic TRB CDR3s than CXCR3-negative naive cells.

5' RACE with UMI labels generated the TRB cDNA libraries. TCRdb processed the 5' RACE reads again and assigns one entry to each CDR3 protein, with no DNA. This table lists about 120,000 distinct CDR3 sequences. The rearrangement joins TRBV10-1 to TRBJ2-1; TCRdb indicates TRBD2, and absent DNA this call remains unverified. The clonotype comes from a human donor in good health. Some clones in this sample may be carry-over from other donors' samples. The sequenced sample was naive CXCR3- CD8+ T cells from blood. Described subset: CD45RO-CCR7+CD27+CD95- naive CD8+ T cells lacking CXCR3 (TNR3-). CDR3 in amino acids: CASSGGLAGVYFSSYNEQFF.